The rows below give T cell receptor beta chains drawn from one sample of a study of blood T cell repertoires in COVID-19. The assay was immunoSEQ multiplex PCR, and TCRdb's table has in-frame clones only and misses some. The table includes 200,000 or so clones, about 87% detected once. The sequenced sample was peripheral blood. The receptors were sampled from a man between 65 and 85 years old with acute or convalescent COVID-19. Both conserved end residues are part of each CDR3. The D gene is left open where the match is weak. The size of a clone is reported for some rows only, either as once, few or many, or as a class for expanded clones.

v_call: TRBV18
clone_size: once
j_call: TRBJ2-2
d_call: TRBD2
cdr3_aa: CASSPILAGTGTGELFF
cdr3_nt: TGTGCCAGCTCACCAATCTTAGCGGGAACAGGCACCGGGGAGCTGTTTTTT

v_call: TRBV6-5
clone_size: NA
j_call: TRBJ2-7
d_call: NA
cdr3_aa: CASSYGSTAAGGEQYF
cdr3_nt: TGTGCCAGCAGTTACGGTTCGACCGCCGCTGGCGGCGAGCAGTACTTC

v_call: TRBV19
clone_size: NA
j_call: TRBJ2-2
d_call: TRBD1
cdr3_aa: CASRTPTGGNTGELFF
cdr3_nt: TGTGCCAGTAGAACCCCGACAGGGGGAAACACCGGGGAGCTGTTTTTT

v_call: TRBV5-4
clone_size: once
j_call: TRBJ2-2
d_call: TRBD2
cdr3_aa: CASSSPVGGSTGELFF
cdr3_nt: TGTGCCAGCAGCTCCCCTGTGGGAGGGAGCACCGGGGAGCTGTTTTTT

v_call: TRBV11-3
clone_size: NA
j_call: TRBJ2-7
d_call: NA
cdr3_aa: CASSADSSYEQYF
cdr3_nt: TGTGCCAGCAGCGCAGACAGTTCCTACGAGCAGTACTTC

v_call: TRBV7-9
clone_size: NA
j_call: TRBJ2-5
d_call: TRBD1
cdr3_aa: CASNKQGMQETQYF
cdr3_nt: TGTGCCAGCAACAAACAGGGGATGCAAGAGACCCAGTACTTC

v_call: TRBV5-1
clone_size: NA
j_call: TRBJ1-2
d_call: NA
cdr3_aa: CASSLGGASYTF
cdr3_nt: TGCGCCAGCAGCCTTGGAGGGGCGAGCTACACCTTC

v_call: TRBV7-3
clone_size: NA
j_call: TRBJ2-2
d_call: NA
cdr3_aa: CASSGDWNTGELFF
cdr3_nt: TGTGCCAGCAGCGGGGACTGGAACACCGGGGAGCTGTTTTTT

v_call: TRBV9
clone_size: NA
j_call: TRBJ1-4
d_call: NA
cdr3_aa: CASSVASGANEKLFF
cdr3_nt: TGTGCCAGCAGCGTAGCATCAGGGGCTAATGAAAAACTGTTTTTT

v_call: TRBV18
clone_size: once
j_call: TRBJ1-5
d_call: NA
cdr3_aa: CASSPGRNQPQHF
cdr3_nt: TGTGCCAGCTCACCAGGGCGCAATCAGCCCCAGCATTTT

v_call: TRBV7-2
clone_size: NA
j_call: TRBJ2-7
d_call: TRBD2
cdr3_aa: CASSSGLAGEEQYF
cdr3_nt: TGTGCCAGCAGCTCCGGACTAGCGGGAGAAGAGCAGTACTTC

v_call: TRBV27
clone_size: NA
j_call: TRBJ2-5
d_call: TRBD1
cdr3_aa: CASSRGQGESWQETQYF
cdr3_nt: TGTGCCAGCAGCCGTGGACAGGGTGAGTCTTGGCAAGAGACCCAGTACTTC

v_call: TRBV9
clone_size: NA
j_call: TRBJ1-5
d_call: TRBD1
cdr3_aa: CASSVGTGVGQPQHF
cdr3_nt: TGTGCCAGCAGCGTCGGGACAGGGGTAGGACAGCCCCAGCATTTT

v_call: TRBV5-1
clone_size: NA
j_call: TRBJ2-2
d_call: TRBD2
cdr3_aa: CASSLAPAGGPGTGELFF
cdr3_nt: TGCGCCAGCAGCTTGGCTCCGGCGGGAGGGCCCGGTACCGGGGAGCTGTTTTTT

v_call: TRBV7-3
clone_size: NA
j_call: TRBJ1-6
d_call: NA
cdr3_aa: CASSVQPTGYNSPLHF
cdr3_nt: TGTGCCAGCAGCGTCCAGCCGACAGGCTATAATTCACCCCTCCACTTT